Listed below are T cell receptor beta chains from one sample, sequenced in a study of control samples from healthy donors and cancer patients. Some clones are missing from TCRdb's copy, which holds only in-frame ones; the method was immunoSEQ multiplex PCR. Of roughly 180,000 clones in the sample, 91% were seen once. The sequencing sample was made of blood. Receptors were obtained from a middle-aged woman in good health. Both conserved end residues are part of each CDR3. D genes are given only for firm matches. Some rows mark clone size as missing; the rest say once, few, many or name a class of expanded clone.

cdr3_length: 16
d_call: TRBD2
j_call: TRBJ2-5
v_call: TRBV7-8
clone_size: NA
cdr3_aa: CASSLVSGSKQETQYF
cdr3_nt: TGTGCCAGCAGCTTAGTAAGCGGGAGTAAACAAGAGACCCAGTACTTC

cdr3_length: 13
d_call: NA
j_call: TRBJ1-1
v_call: TRBV12-3/TRBV12-4
clone_size: NA
cdr3_aa: CASSLAGGTEAFF
cdr3_nt: TGTGCCAGCAGTTTAGCGGGGGGCACTGAAGCTTTCTTT

cdr3_length: 15
d_call: NA
j_call: TRBJ1-1
v_call: TRBV6-4
clone_size: NA
cdr3_aa: CASSPRTHMNTEAFF
cdr3_nt: TGTGCCAGCAGTCCTCGGACACATATGAACACTGAAGCTTTCTTT

cdr3_length: 15
d_call: NA
j_call: TRBJ1-1
v_call: TRBV2
clone_size: NA
cdr3_aa: CASSEAGAEYTEAFF
cdr3_nt: TGTGCCAGCAGTGAAGCAGGGGCGGAATACACTGAAGCTTTCTTT

cdr3_length: 14
d_call: NA
j_call: TRBJ1-3
v_call: TRBV5-1
clone_size: NA
cdr3_aa: CASSLGAAGNTIYF
cdr3_nt: TGCGCCAGCAGCTTAGGGGCCGCCGGAAACACCATATATTTT

cdr3_length: 15
d_call: NA
j_call: TRBJ1-2
v_call: TRBV19
clone_size: NA
cdr3_aa: CASSIHRPESYGYTF
cdr3_nt: TGTGCCAGTAGTATCCACAGGCCGGAGAGCTATGGCTACACCTTC

cdr3_length: 15
d_call: NA
j_call: TRBJ2-7
v_call: TRBV7-2
clone_size: NA
cdr3_aa: CASSPRGGGSYEQYF
cdr3_nt: TGTGCCAGCAGTCCAAGGGGCGGAGGGTCCTACGAGCAGTACTTC

cdr3_length: 15
d_call: NA
j_call: TRBJ2-3
v_call: TRBV5-4
clone_size: NA
cdr3_aa: CASSFGGGFTDTQYF
cdr3_nt: TGTGCCAGCAGCTTCGGAGGGGGCTTCACAGATACGCAGTATTTT

cdr3_length: 14
d_call: NA
j_call: TRBJ2-5
v_call: TRBV3-1/TRBV3-2
clone_size: NA
cdr3_aa: CASKGSGAVETQYF
cdr3_nt: TGTGCCAGCAAAGGGTCAGGGGCGGTAGAGACCCAGTACTTC

cdr3_length: 15
d_call: NA
j_call: TRBJ1-1
v_call: TRBV6-5
clone_size: NA
cdr3_aa: CASSLRGAANTEAFF
cdr3_nt: TGTGCCAGCAGCCTCAGAGGGGCGGCGAACACTGAAGCTTTCTTT

cdr3_length: 13
d_call: NA
j_call: TRBJ2-5
v_call: TRBV7-8
clone_size: NA
cdr3_aa: CASSLFGGETQYF
cdr3_nt: TGTGCCAGCAGCTTATTTGGGGGAGAGACCCAGTACTTC

cdr3_length: 13
d_call: NA
j_call: TRBJ2-7
v_call: TRBV6-5
clone_size: NA
cdr3_aa: CASRTGASYEQYF
cdr3_nt: TGTGCCAGCCGCACTGGGGCCTCCTACGAGCAGTACTTC

cdr3_length: 13
d_call: NA
j_call: TRBJ2-1
v_call: TRBV19
clone_size: NA
cdr3_aa: CASRILEDNEQFF
cdr3_nt: TGTGCCAGTAGGATTTTGGAAGACAATGAGCAGTTCTTC

cdr3_length: 19
d_call: TRBD1
j_call: TRBJ1-4
v_call: TRBV6-6
clone_size: NA
cdr3_aa: CASSPQTGTGPATNEKLFF
cdr3_nt: TGTGCCAGCAGTCCCCAGACCGGGACAGGTCCCGCAACTAATGAAAAACTGTTTTTT

cdr3_length: 11
d_call: NA
j_call: TRBJ2-7
v_call: TRBV5-6
clone_size: NA
cdr3_aa: CASSHLGEQYF
cdr3_nt: TGTGCCAGCAGCCACCTCGGGGAGCAGTACTTC

cdr3_length: 14
d_call: NA
j_call: TRBJ1-4
v_call: TRBV19
clone_size: few
cdr3_aa: CASRTTGFGEKLFF
cdr3_nt: TGTGCCAGTAGGACCACAGGGTTCGGTGAAAAACTGTTTTTT

cdr3_length: 14
d_call: NA
j_call: TRBJ2-7
v_call: TRBV15
clone_size: NA
cdr3_aa: CATSRRGSPYEQYF
cdr3_nt: TGTGCCACCAGCAGGAGGGGCAGCCCCTACGAGCAGTACTTC

cdr3_length: 16
d_call: TRBD1
j_call: TRBJ2-2
v_call: TRBV19
clone_size: NA
cdr3_aa: CASRTPGQGASGELFF
cdr3_nt: TGTGCCAGTAGAACCCCGGGACAGGGGGCTTCCGGGGAGCTGTTTTTT

cdr3_length: 17
d_call: TRBD1
j_call: TRBJ1-2
v_call: TRBV5-5
clone_size: NA
cdr3_aa: CASSLRFEGALIYGYTF
cdr3_nt: TGTGCCAGCAGCTTGCGGTTTGAGGGGGCGCTTATCTATGGCTACACCTTC

cdr3_length: 14
d_call: NA
j_call: TRBJ2-5
v_call: TRBV15
clone_size: NA
cdr3_aa: CATGRGPTQETQYF
cdr3_nt: TGTGCCACCGGCCGGGGACCAACTCAAGAGACCCAGTACTTC

cdr3_length: 15
d_call: NA
j_call: TRBJ1-2
v_call: TRBV11-2
clone_size: NA
cdr3_aa: CASSFRQPANYGYTF
cdr3_nt: TGTGCCAGCAGCTTTCGGCAGCCCGCAAACTATGGCTACACCTTC

cdr3_length: 13
d_call: NA
j_call: TRBJ1-1
v_call: TRBV7-9
clone_size: NA
cdr3_aa: CASSLSRGTEAFF
cdr3_nt: TGTGCCAGCAGCTTATCCCGGGGCACTGAAGCTTTCTTT

cdr3_length: 10
d_call: NA
j_call: TRBJ1-1
v_call: TRBV10-1
clone_size: NA
cdr3_aa: CAGPRTEAFF
cdr3_nt: TGCGCCGGCCCCCGGACTGAAGCTTTCTTT

cdr3_length: 15
d_call: NA
j_call: TRBJ2-2
v_call: TRBV9
clone_size: NA
cdr3_aa: CASSPTGLNTGELFF
cdr3_nt: TGTGCCAGCAGCCCCACCGGACTCAACACCGGGGAGCTGTTTTTT